The 7 T cell receptor beta chains below all came from one sample that was sequenced in a study of neurological immune-mediated disorders. One entry per CDR3 protein, called by TCRdb with MiXCR from the 5' RACE reads. The sample yields tens of thousands of distinct CDR3 sequences, more than 6% seen once. The sample comprised PBMCs. All receptors derive from a woman in her thirties or forties in good health.

In this sample, this clonotype turned up a few times. The CDR3 spells CASSHPDRKETQYF. CDR3 nucleotide sequence: TGTGCCAGCAGCCATCCCGACAGGAAAGAGACCCAGTACTTC. The chain recombines TRBV3-1 with TRBJ2-5; tentative D call: TRBD1 (6 bases). There are 14 residues in the CDR3. V lost 3 bases and J 3 bases, leaving 11 bases between the germline ends. Germline CDR1 LGHDT, CDR2 YNNKEL (reference sequence).

This clonotype was observed at least ten times. The chain is built from TRBV7-2 and TRBJ2-3; 7 bases line up with TRBD1. The CDR3 consists of 13 residues. Germline CDR1 reads SGHTA; CDR2 reads FQGNSA. The junction had 3 bases not matched to a gene; V was cut back by 5 bases and J by 4 bases. CDR3 residues: CASSIQGADTQYF. CDR3 coding DNA: TGTGCCAGCAGCATTCAGGGGGCAGATACGCAGTATTTT.

Many counts were recorded for this clonotype. The chain recombines TRBV28 with TRBJ1-6, with TRBD1 identical over 7 bases. The CDR3 contains 14 residues. Germline V gene sequence: CDR1 MDHEN, CDR2 SYDVKM. V shed 5 bases and J 7 bases; nucleotides not matched to a gene: 5. This CDR3 is CASSAPGQNSPLHF. The CDR3 DNA is TGTGCCAGCAGTGCGCCGGGACAGAATTCACCCCTCCACTTT.

Ten or more counts support this clonotype. The chain uses TRBV27 and TRBJ1-2; 9 bases agree with TRBD1. The J segment lost 5 bases and the V segment lost 2 bases, leaving 12 bases of the junction unmatched. Looked up from germline, CDR1 is MNHEY and CDR2 is SMNVEV (reference sequence). The CDR3 extends over 17 amino acids. The CDR3 nucleotides are TGTGCCAGCAGTTTACACTTGGGACAGGGAAGAGTTTATGGCTACACCTTC. Its translation: CASSLHLGQGRVYGYTF.

In this sample, this clonotype turned up many times. V usage is TRBV7-2 and J usage is TRBJ2-3; D unclear. V lost 1 base and J lost 2, with 7 bases in between. Germline assignment: CDR1 SGHTA and CDR2 FQGNSA. This CDR3 has 14 residues. The CDR3: CASSLGAFTDTQYF. The CDR3 nucleotides are TGTGCCAGCAGCTTAGGCGCTTTCACAGATACGCAGTATTTT.

By sample share, this clonotype is medium-sized (0.01 to 0.1%). The chain links TRBV5-1 to TRBJ2-3; maybe TRBD1 (6 bases). The CDR3 loop spans 13 amino acids. Trimming stripped 1 base from V and 3 bases from J, with 6 bases between. Germline V gives CDR1 SGHRS, CDR2 YFSETQ. The CDR3 coding sequence is TGCGCCAGCAGCTTGAGGGGGACAGATACGCAGTATTTT. Translated, it gives CASSLRGTDTQYF.

This clonotype was found a few times. V gene TRBV19 combines with J gene TRBJ1-5; perhaps TRBD1 as D (5 bases). The germline V gene has CDR1 LNHDA and CDR2 SQIVND (reference sequence). This CDR3 region has 13 residues. V was trimmed by 5 bases and J by 4 bases, leaving 9 bases between them. DNA of the CDR3: TGTGCCAGTAGTGCAGGGACTAATCAGCCCCAGCATTTT. Translating gives CASSAGTNQPQHF.